Following are 12 T cell receptor beta chains from one sample sequenced in a study of blood T cells in healthy people across ages. Together with a sample-barcoded 5' primer, a J-beta primer mix was included in a second PCR lasting about 7 to 12 cycles. TCRdb reprocessed the 5' RACE reads via MiXCR and lists one record per CDR3 protein. The data show about a million distinct CDR3 sequences, around 54% seen once. Source material: blood. These receptors came from a woman in her sixties or seventies in good health.

This clonotype has ten or more counts. V usage is TRBV5-1 and J usage is TRBJ2-1; 15 nucleotides match TRBD2. CDR1 and CDR2 (germline): SGHRS, YFSETQ. Unmatched junction bases numbered 1, after V lost 0 bases and J lost 9 bases. The CDR3 is 15 residues long. DNA of the CDR3: TGCGCCAGCAGCTTGGAGGGACTAGCGGGAGGTGAGCAGTTCTTC. Its protein is CASSLEGLAGGEQFF.

This clonotype was seen a few times. The chain carries TRBV12-3 or TRBV12-4 and TRBJ2-7, with a tentative D call TRBD2 (6 bases). Deletions cut 2 bases from V and 5 bases from J, with 10 bases between. CDR3 length: 13 residues. The chain's CDR3 is CASSLSGSNEQYF. The CDR3 DNA reads TGTGCCAGCAGTTTATCCGGGAGCAACGAGCAGTACTTC.

This rearrangement joins TRBV18 to TRBJ2-1; D is ambiguous. CDR3 length equals 15 residues. V was clipped by 6 bases and J by 8 bases, with 20 bases between them. CDR1 and CDR2 from the germline V gene are KGHSH and LQKENI. The CDR3 DNA reads TGTGCCAGCTCGTCCACCCGGGCCGCCGCGGATGAGCAGTTCTTC. Protein: CASSSTRAAADEQFF.

This chain connects TRBV6-4 to TRBJ2-3, with D possibly being TRBD2 (6 bases). Germline CDR1 and CDR2: MRHNA and SNTAGT. The V and J ends lost 0 bases and 6 bases respectively, with 19 bases between them. The CDR3 spans 17 residues. DNA for the CDR3: TGTGCCAGCAGTGACTCGTGGGATAGCGGCCTCCGGGATACGCAGTATTTT. Its translation: CASSDSWDSGLRDTQYF.

At least ten counts were recorded for this clonotype. This rearrangement joins TRBV5-1 to TRBJ2-1; tentative D call: TRBD1 (6 bases). Trimming pared 0 bases from V and 5 bases from J, leaving 9 bases between. Germline V gene sequence: CDR1 SGHRS, CDR2 YFSETQ. The CDR3 consists of 14 residues. The CDR3 DNA reads as TGCGCCAGCAGCTTGGGGGGGCCGAACAATGAGCAGTTCTTC. Residues: CASSLGGPNNEQFF.

V and J are TRBV29-1 and TRBJ2-2; D possibly matches TRBD1 or TRBD2 (5 bases each). This CDR3 spans 15 amino acids. CDR1 is SQVTM and CDR2 is ANQGSEA in the germline V gene. The V gene lost 4 bases and the J gene lost 5 bases, with 17 bases spanning the gap. The CDR3 bases are TGCAGCGTTGTCGGACACCATGAGGGGACCGGGGAGCTGTTTTTT. It encodes CSVVGHHEGTGELFF.

This clonotype was observed a few times. The chain employs TRBV29-1 and TRBJ2-1; the D is unclear. The V and J ends lost 3 bases and 8 bases respectively, with 11 bases between them. CDR3 length equals 12 residues. The germline V gene encodes CDR1 SQVTM and CDR2 ANQGSEA. The CDR3 DNA sequence: TGCAGCGTTGAGTCCATGGGGTATGAGCAGTTCTTC. The encoded protein is CSVESMGYEQFF.

This chain connects TRBV10-3 to TRBJ1-5; TRBD1 is a possible D gene (5 bases). V dropped 1 base and J dropped 5 bases, with 21 bases sitting between them. Germline V gene data show CDR1 as ENHRY and CDR2 as SYGVKD. This CDR3 is built from 18 residues. In DNA form, the CDR3 reads TGTGCCATCAGTGAGTGGGGATTCAGGGTTAATTCCGATCAGCCCCAGCATTTT. Protein sequence: CAISEWGFRVNSDQPQHF.

The chain uses TRBV6-5 and TRBJ2-7; TRBD2 agrees at 13 bases. From germline, CDR1 is MNHEY and CDR2 SVGAGI. There are 14 residues in the CDR3. Trimming removed 6 bases from V and 7 bases from J; junction bases left unmatched: 6. Here the CDR3 DNA reads TGTGCCAGCAGCCGGACTAGCGGGAGCTGGGAGCAGTACTTC. This sequence encodes CASSRTSGSWEQYF.

As concerns this clonotype: This sequence may be a read error, since a much larger clone differs from it by one base. This sequence joins TRBV12-3 or TRBV12-4 and TRBJ2-7, with a weak D call TRBD2 (6 bases). Trimming pared 7 bases from V and 6 bases from J, leaving 16 bases between. The length of the CDR3 is 13 residues. The CDR3 nucleotides read TGTGCCAGCAATCCCACCAATAGCGGCGAGCAGTACTTC. This codes for CASNPTNSGEQYF.

J is TRBJ2-5 and V is TRBV6-2 or TRBV6-3; D is ambiguous. Germline loops: CDR1 MNHEY, CDR2 SVGEGT. The CDR3 has 12 amino acids. V lost 8 bases and J lost 7, with 14 bases in between. The CDR3 DNA follows: TGTGCCAGCGGCCTGTCCCCGGGGACCCAGTACTTC. The encoded protein is CASGLSPGTQYF.

The chain couples TRBV2 to TRBJ2-7; 9 positions agree with TRBD1. The CDR3 consists of 15 residues. CDR1 is SNHLY and CDR2 is FYNNEI in the germline V gene. J lost 5 bases, V lost 3 bases, and 8 bases had no gene match. The CDR3 DNA follows: TGTGCCAGCAGTGATTTGGGACAGGGCACCGACGAGCAGTACTTC. It translates to CASSDLGQGTDEQYF.